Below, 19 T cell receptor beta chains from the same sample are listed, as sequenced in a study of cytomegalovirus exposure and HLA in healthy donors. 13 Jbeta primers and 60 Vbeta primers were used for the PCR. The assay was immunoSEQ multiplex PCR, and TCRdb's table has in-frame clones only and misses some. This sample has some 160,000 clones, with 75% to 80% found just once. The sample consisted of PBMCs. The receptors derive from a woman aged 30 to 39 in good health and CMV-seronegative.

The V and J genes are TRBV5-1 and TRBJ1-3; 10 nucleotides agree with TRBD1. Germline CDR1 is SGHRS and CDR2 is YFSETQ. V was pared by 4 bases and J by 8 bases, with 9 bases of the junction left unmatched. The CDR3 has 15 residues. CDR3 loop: CASSTRTGGLDTIYF. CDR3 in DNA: TGCGCCAGCAGCACCCGGACAGGGGGTTTAGACACCATATATTTT.

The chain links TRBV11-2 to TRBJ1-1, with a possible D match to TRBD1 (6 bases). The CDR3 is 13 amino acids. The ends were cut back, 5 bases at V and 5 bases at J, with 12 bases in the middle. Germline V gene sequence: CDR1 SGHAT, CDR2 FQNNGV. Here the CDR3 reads CASSVQQGTEAFF. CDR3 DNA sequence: TGTGCCAGCAGCGTACAACAGGGAACTGAAGCTTTCTTT.

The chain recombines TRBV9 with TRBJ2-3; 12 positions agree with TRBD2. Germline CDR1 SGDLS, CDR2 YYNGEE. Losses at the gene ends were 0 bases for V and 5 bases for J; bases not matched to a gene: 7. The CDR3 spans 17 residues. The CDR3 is CASSVGLAGGLGDTQYF. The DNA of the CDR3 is TGTGCCAGCAGCGTAGGCCTAGCGGGGGGGCTAGGAGATACGCAGTATTTT.

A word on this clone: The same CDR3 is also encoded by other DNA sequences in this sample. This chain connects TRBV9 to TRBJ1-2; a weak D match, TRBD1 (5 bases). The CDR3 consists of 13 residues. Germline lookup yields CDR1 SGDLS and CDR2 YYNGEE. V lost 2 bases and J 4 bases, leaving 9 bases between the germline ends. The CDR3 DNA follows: TGTGCCAGCAGCGTGGGGGGGTCCTATGGCTACACCTTC. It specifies CASSVGGSYGYTF.

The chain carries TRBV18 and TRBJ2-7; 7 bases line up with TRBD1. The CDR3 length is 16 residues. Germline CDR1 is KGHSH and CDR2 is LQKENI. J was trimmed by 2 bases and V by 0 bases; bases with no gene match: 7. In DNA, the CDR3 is TGTGCCAGCTCACCACCGCTGACAGGGAATCCCTACGAGCAGTACTTC. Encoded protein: CASSPPLTGNPYEQYF. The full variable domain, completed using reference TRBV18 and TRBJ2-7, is NAGVMQNPRHLVRRRGQEARLRCSPMKGHSHVYWYRQLPEEGLKFMVYLQKENIIDESGMPKERFSAEFPKEGPSILRIQQVVRGDSAAYFCASSPPLTGNPYEQYFGPGTRLTVT.

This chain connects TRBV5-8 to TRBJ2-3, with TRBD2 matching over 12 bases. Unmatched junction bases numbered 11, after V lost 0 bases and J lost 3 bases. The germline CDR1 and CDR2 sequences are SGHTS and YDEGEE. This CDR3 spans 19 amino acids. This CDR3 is CASSLVLGPSGGATDTQYF. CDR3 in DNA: TGTGCCAGCAGCTTGGTTCTTGGGCCTAGCGGGGGGGCGACAGATACGCAGTATTTT.

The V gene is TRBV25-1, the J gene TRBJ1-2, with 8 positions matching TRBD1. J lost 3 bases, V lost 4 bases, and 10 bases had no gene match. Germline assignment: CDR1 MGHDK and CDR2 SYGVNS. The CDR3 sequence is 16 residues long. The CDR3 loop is CASSARADRGDYGYTF. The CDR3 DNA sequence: TGTGCCAGCAGTGCGCGAGCCGACAGGGGTGACTATGGCTACACCTTC.

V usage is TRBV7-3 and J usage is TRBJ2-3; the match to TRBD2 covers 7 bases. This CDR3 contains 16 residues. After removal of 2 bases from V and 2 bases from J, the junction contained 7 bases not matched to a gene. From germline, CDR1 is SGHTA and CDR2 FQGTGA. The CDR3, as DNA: TGTGCCAGCAGCTTAGTGGGGAGGGCTTTCACAGATACGCAGTATTTT. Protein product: CASSLVGRAFTDTQYF.

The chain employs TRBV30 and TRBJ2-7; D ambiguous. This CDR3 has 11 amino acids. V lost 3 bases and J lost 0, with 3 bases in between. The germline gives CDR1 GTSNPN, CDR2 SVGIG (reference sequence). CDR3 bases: TGTGCCTGGAGCCACTCCTACGAGCAGTACTTC. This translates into CAWSHSYEQYF.

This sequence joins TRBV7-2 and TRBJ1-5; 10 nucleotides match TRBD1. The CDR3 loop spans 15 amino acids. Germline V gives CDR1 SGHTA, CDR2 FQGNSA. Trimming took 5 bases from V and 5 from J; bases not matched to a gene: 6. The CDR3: CASSPRTGGHQPQHF. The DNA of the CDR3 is TGTGCCAGCAGCCCACGGACAGGGGGGCATCAGCCCCAGCATTTT.

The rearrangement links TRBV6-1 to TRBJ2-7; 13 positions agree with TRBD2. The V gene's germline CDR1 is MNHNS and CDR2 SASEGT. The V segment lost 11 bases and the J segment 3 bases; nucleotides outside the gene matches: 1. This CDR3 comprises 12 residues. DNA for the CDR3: TGTGCCGGGACTAGCGGGATCTACGAGCAGTACTTC. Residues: CAGTSGIYEQYF.

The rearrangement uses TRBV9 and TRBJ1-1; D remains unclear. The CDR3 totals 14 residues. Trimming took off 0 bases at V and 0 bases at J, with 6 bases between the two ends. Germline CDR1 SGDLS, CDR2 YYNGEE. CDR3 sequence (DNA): TGTGCCAGCAGCGTAGCTACAGTGAACACTGAAGCTTTCTTT. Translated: CASSVATVNTEAFF.

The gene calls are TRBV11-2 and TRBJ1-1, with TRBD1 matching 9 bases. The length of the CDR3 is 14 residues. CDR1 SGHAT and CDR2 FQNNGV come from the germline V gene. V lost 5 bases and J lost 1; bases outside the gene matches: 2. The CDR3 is CASSPDRGNTEAFF. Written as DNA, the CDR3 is TGTGCCAGCAGCCCGGACAGGGGGAACACTGAAGCTTTCTTT.

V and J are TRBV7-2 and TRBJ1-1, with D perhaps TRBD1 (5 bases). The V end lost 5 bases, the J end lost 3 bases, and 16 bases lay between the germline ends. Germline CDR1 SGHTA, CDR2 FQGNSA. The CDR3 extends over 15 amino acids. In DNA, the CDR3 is TGTGCCAGCAGCCCCCAGTTTGTCAGGGACACTGAAGCTTTCTTT. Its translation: CASSPQFVRDTEAFF. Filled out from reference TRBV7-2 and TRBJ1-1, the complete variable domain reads GAGVSQSPSNKVTEKGKDVELRCDPISGHTALYWYRQSLGQGLEFLIYFQGNSAPDKSGLPSDRFSAERTGGSVSTLTIQRTQQEDSAVYLCASSPQFVRDTEAFFGQGTRLTVV.

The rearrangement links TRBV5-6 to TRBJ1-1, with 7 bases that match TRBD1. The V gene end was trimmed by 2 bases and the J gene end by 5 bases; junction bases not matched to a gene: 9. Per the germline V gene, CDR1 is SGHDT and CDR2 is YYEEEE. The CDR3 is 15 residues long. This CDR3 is CASSLTGQGGTEAFF. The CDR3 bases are TGTGCCAGCAGCTTAACGGGGCAGGGGGGAACTGAAGCTTTCTTT.

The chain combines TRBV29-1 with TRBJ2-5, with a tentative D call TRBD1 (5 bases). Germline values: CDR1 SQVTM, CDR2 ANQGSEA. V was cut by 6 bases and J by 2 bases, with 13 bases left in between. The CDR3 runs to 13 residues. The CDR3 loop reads CSVPTAQQETQYF. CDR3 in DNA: TGCAGCGTACCGACAGCGCAACAAGAGACCCAGTACTTC. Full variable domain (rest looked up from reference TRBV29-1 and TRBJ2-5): SAVISQKPSRDICQRGTSLTIQCQVDSQVTMMFWYRQQPGQSLTLIATANQGSEATYESGFVIDKFPISRPNLTFSTLTVSNMSPEDSSIYLCSVPTAQQETQYFGPGTRLLVL.

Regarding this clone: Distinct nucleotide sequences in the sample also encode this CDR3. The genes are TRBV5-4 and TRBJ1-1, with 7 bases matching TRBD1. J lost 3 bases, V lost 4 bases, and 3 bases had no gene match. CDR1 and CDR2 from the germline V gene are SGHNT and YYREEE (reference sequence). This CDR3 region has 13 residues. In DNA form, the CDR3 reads TGTGCCAGCAGCCGCAGGGGGGACACTGAAGCTTTCTTT. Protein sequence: CASSRRGDTEAFF.

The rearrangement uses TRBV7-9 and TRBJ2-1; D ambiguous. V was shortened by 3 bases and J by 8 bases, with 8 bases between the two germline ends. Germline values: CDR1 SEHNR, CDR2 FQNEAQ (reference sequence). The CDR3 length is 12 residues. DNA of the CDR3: TGTGCCAGCAGCTTCTATACGGATGAGCAGTTCTTC. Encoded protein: CASSFYTDEQFF.

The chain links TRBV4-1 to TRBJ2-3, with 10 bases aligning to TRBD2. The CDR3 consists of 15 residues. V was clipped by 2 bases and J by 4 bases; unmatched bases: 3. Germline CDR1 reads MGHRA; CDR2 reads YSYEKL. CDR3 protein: CASSQSGGGADTQYF. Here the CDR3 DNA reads TGCGCCAGCAGCCAAAGCGGGGGGGGAGCAGATACGCAGTATTTT.